The rows below give T cell receptor beta chains drawn from one sample of a study of T cell repertoires in cytomegalovirus infection. Their target antigens are unknown. TCRdb redid the calling of the reads with MiXCR, one entry per CDR3 protein. The table has hundreds of thousands of distinct CDR3 sequences, around 30% seen once; the top ten hold roughly 15%. The specimen was cultured PBMCs, collected from culture after CMV antigen stimulation. These receptors were taken from a human donor in good health (CMV status not recorded). Some clones in this sample may be carry-over from other donors' samples. Each CDR3 is given with its conserved first and last residue. The D gene is left open where the match is weak. The listing skips clone size in some rows; elsewhere it reads once, few, many or a size class.

j_call clone_size d_call v_call cdr3_aa cdr3_nt
TRBJ2-7 . . TRBV19 CASSTETQGLYEQYF TGTGCCAGTAGTACCGAAACTCAGGGACTCTACGAGCAGTACTTC
TRBJ1-4 few . TRBV28 CASSSGPRGEKLFF TGTGCCAGCAGTTCCGGCCCCAGGGGCGAAAAACTGTTTTTT
TRBJ1-6 . . TRBV14 CASSARTDYNSPLHF TGTGCCAGCAGCGCCCGGACTGATTATAATTCACCCCTCCACTTT
TRBJ2-1 . . TRBV29-1 CSVGEWGNEQFF TGCAGCGTTGGAGAATGGGGTAATGAGCAGTTCTTC
TRBJ1-4 . . TRBV5-1 CASALEGRQTEKLFF TGCGCCAGCGCCCTCGAGGGCCGACAGACAGAAAAACTGTTTTTT
TRBJ1-1 few TRBD1 TRBV7-9 CASSLALQGAPNTEAFF TGTGCCAGCAGCTTAGCCCTACAGGGGGCCCCGAACACTGAAGCTTTCTTT
TRBJ2-3 . . TRBV28 CASIGPADTQYF TGTGCCAGCATCGGGCCAGCAGATACGCAGTATTTT
TRBJ2-2 . TRBD1 TRBV29-1 CSVRRDRDTGELFF TGCAGCGTACGGAGGGACAGGGACACCGGGGAGCTGTTTTTT
TRBJ1-4 once TRBD1 TRBV5-1 CASSRTGRLEEKLFF TGCGCCAGCAGCCGGACAGGGCGGCTGGAAGAAAAACTGTTTTTT
TRBJ1-4 few . TRBV6-5 CASSYSAGSGEKLFF TGTGCCAGCAGTTACTCAGCAGGATCGGGGGAAAAACTGTTTTTT
TRBJ2-1 . . TRBV7-2 CASSLVRGLGNEQFF TGTGCCAGCAGCTTAGTTCGGGGCTTGGGCAATGAGCAGTTCTTC
TRBJ2-7 . . TRBV12-3/TRBV12-4 CASSSLGPPGYEQYF TGTGCCAGCAGTTCATTAGGACCTCCGGGTTACGAGCAGTACTTC
TRBJ2-5 few TRBD1 TRBV12-3/TRBV12-4 CARQRDPRQGDQETQYF TGTGCCAGGCAAAGAGACCCCAGACAGGGCGACCAAGAGACCCAGTACTTC
TRBJ2-5 . TRBD2 TRBV6-2/TRBV6-3 CASSSPTSAQETQYF TGTGCCAGCAGTTCCCCGACTAGCGCGCAGGAGACCCAGTACTTC
TRBJ2-1 few TRBD2 TRBV7-2 CASSLEAGGPINEQFF TGTGCCAGCAGCTTAGAGGCGGGAGGGCCGATCAATGAGCAGTTCTTC
TRBJ2-2 many TRBD2 TRBV10-3 CAISNPFSGSIAGELFF TGTGCCATCAGTAACCCCTTTAGCGGGAGCATCGCCGGGGAGCTGTTTTTT
TRBJ2-7 . . TRBV6-2/TRBV6-3 CASSYRGNYEQYF TGTGCCAGCAGTTACAGGGGGAACTACGAGCAGTACTTC
TRBJ2-5 many TRBD2 TRBV7-8 CASSLQSGVQETQYF TGTGCCAGCAGCTTACAGAGCGGGGTACAAGAGACCCAGTACTTC
TRBJ1-2 . . TRBV7-4 CASSSILGRPPTGGYTF TGTGCCAGCAGCTCCATCCTCGGCAGGCCCCCAACGGGAGGCTACACCTTC
TRBJ2-3 . . TRBV7-2 CASSSTPGEGGLPTDTQYF TGTGCCAGCAGCTCAACTCCGGGAGAGGGGGGATTGCCTACCGATACGCAGTATTTT
TRBJ1-4 many . TRBV27 CASSAGGTNEKLFF TGTGCCAGCAGCGCCGGAGGGACTAATGAAAAACTGTTTTTT
TRBJ2-7 . . TRBV7-2 CASSLYAISYEQYF TGTGCCAGCAGCTTATACGCTATTTCCTACGAGCAGTACTTC
TRBJ2-3 . TRBD1 TRBV6-5 CASSSPEVGDRPTDTQYF TGTGCCAGCAGTTCCCCCGAAGTAGGGGACAGACCCACAGATACGCAGTATTTT
TRBJ2-5 many . TRBV7-2 CASSSGLDGETQYF TGTGCCAGCAGCTCCGGCCTCGACGGAGAGACCCAGTACTTC
TRBJ2-7 . . TRBV27 CASRGPSGLLGEQYF TGTGCCAGCCGGGGTCCGAGCGGGCTCCTAGGGGAGCAGTACTTC
TRBJ2-1 . TRBD2 TRBV24-1 CATSDLPQLAGARTYNEQFF TGTGCCACCAGTGATTTGCCGCAGCTAGCGGGAGCCCGAACCTACAATGAGCAGTTCTTC
TRBJ2-7 . TRBD2 TRBV7-2 CASSLDPSGRSYEQYF TGTGCCAGCAGCTTAGATCCAAGCGGGAGATCCTACGAGCAGTACTTC
TRBJ2-6 few . TRBV27 CASSVQGAGANVLTF TGTGCCAGCAGTGTACAGGGAGCTGGGGCCAACGTCCTGACTTTC
TRBJ2-1 . . TRBV29-1 CSALLESYNEQFF TGCAGCGCCCTACTGGAATCCTACAATGAGCAGTTCTTC
TRBJ2-5 . . TRBV7-2 CATNRGSLAETQYF TGTGCCACGAATCGGGGGAGCTTGGCGGAGACCCAGTACTTC
TRBJ2-1 . . TRBV5-4 CASSNIGSYNEQFF TGTGCCAGCAGCAATATCGGTTCCTACAATGAGCAGTTCTTC
TRBJ2-7 few . TRBV5-1 CASSLESGVGSYEQYF TGCGCCAGCAGCTTGGAATCAGGGGTGGGGTCCTACGAGCAGTACTTC
TRBJ2-5 medium-sized . TRBV7-2 CASSPVGRSSAKETQYF TGTGCCAGCAGCCCAGTGGGACGGTCCTCAGCTAAAGAGACCCAGTACTTC
TRBJ2-1 few . TRBV20-1 CSAREITGFEQFF TGCAGTGCTAGAGAAATTACGGGGTTTGAGCAGTTCTTC
TRBJ2-3 few TRBD2 TRBV5-6 CASSFRTSGSDTQYF TGTGCCAGCAGCTTCAGGACTAGCGGGTCAGATACGCAGTATTTT
TRBJ2-7 once TRBD2 TRBV9 CASSVAGTTYEQYF TGTGCCAGCAGCGTAGCCGGGACTACCTACGAGCAGTACTTC
TRBJ1-5 . . TRBV12-3/TRBV12-4 CASSLRLISPQHF TGTGCCAGCAGTTTGCGGTTAATCAGCCCCCAGCATTTT
TRBJ2-7 few . TRBV2 CASRETYLSAEQYF TGTGCCAGCAGAGAAACATATTTAAGTGCCGAGCAGTACTTC
TRBJ2-7 . . TRBV5-6 CASSLLGDRGSYEQYF TGTGCCAGCAGCTTGCTAGGGGATAGGGGGTCCTACGAGCAGTACTTC
TRBJ2-1 . . TRBV5-4 CASSLVAGPYNEQFF TGTGCCAGCAGCTTGGTGGCGGGACCCTACAATGAGCAGTTCTTC
TRBJ2-3 few TRBD2 TRBV6-1 CASSSSGRAGDTQYF TGTGCCAGCAGCTCTAGCGGGAGGGCCGGAGATACGCAGTATTTT
TRBJ2-5 few TRBD2 TRBV20-1 CSARGLAGETGETQYF TGCAGTGCTCGGGGACTAGCGGGAGAGACTGGGGAGACCCAGTACTTC
TRBJ2-7 . . TRBV20-1 CSASKSAGASYEQYF TGCAGTGCTAGTAAGTCGGCGGGTGCATCCTACGAGCAGTACTTC
TRBJ1-4 . . TRBV6-1 CASSVLQQTNEKLFF TGTGCCAGCAGTGTCTTACAGCAAACCAATGAAAAACTGTTTTTT
TRBJ1-2 . . TRBV28 CASSLGRTNYGYTF TGTGCCAGCAGTCTCGGGAGGACTAACTATGGCTACACCTTC
TRBJ2-2 many TRBD2 TRBV5-1 CASSLAPSTSGTGELFF TGCGCCAGCAGCTTGGCCCCCTCGACTAGCGGCACCGGGGAGCTGTTTTTT
TRBJ2-7 . TRBD2 TRBV18 CASSQSLAVQPYEQYF TGTGCCAGCTCACAATCACTAGCGGTCCAACCCTACGAGCAGTACTTC
TRBJ1-3 . . TRBV28 CASSKPGTRGNTIYF TGTGCCAGCAGCAAACCGGGCACTCGGGGAAACACCATATATTTT
TRBJ2-3 . TRBD1 TRBV24-1 CATSPGGSVEDTQYF TGTGCCACCAGTCCAGGGGGATCCGTCGAGGATACGCAGTATTTT
TRBJ1-1 . TRBD1 TRBV29-1 CSVGDRMNTEAFF TGCAGCGTCGGGGACAGGATGAACACTGAAGCTTTCTTT